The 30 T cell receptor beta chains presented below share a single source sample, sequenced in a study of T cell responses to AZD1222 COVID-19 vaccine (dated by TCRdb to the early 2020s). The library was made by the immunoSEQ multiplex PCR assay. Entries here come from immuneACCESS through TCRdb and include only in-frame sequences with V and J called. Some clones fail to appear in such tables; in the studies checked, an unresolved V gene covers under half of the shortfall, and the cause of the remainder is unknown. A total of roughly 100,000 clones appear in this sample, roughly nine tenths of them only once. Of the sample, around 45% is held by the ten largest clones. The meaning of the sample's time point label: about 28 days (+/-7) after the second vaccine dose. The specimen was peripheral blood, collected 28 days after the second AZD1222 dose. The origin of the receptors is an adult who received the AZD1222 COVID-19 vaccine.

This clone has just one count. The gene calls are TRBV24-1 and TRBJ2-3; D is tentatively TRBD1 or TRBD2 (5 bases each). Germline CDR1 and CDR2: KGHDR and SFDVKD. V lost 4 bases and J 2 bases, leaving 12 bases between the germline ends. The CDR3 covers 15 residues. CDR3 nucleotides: TGTGCCACCAGTGACCGGGGACCATCCACAGATACGCAGTATTTT. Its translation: CATSDRGPSTDTQYF.

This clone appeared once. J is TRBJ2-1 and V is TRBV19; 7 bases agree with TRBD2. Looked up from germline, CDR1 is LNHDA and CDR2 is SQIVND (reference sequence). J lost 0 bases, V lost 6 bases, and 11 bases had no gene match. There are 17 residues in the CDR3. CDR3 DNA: TGTGCCAGTAGCCTGGAAGGCGGGGACTACTCCTACAATGAGCAGTTCTTC. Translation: CASSLEGGDYSYNEQFF.

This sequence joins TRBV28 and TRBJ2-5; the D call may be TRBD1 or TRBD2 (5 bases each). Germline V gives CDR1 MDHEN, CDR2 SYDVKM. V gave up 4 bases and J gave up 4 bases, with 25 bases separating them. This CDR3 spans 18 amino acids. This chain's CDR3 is CASSSLGTAVGRLETQYF. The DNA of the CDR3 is TGTGCCAGCAGTTCTTTAGGGACGGCCGTGGGTCGATTAGAGACCCAGTACTTC. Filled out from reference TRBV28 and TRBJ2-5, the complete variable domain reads DVKVTQSSRYLVKRTGEKVFLECVQDMDHENMFWYRQDPGLGLRLIYFSYDVKMKEKGDIPEGYSVSREKKERFSLILESASTNQTSMYLCASSSLGTAVGRLETQYFGPGTRLLVL.

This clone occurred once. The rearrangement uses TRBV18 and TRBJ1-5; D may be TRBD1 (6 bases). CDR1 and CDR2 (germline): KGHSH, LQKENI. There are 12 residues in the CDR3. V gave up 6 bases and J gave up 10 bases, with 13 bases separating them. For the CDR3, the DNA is TGTGCCAGCTCTCCGGGGACATATCCCCAGCATTTT. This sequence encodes CASSPGTYPQHF. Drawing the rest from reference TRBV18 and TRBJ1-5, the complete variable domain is NAGVMQNPRHLVRRRGQEARLRCSPMKGHSHVYWYRQLPEEGLKFMVYLQKENIIDESGMPKERFSAEFPKEGPSILRIQQVVRGDSAAYFCASSPGTYPQHFGDGTRLSIL.

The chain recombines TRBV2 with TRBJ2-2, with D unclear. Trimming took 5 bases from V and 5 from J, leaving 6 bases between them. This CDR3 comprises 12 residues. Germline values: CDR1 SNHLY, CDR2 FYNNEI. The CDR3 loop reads CASSSRTGELFF. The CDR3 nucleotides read TGTGCCAGCAGTAGTCGGACCGGGGAGCTGTTTTTT.

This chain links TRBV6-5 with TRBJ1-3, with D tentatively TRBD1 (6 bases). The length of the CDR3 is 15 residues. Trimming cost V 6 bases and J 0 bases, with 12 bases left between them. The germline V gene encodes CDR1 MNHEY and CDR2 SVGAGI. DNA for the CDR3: TGTGCCAGCAGCAAACAGGGACTCTCTGGAAACACCATATATTTT. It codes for CASSKQGLSGNTIYF.

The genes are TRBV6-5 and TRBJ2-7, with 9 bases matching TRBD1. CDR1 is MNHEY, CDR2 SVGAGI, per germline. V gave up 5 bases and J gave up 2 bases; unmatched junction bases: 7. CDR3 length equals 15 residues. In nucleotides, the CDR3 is TGTGCCAGCAGTAGGGGACAGGGATCCCCCTACGAGCAGTACTTC. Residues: CASSRGQGSPYEQYF.

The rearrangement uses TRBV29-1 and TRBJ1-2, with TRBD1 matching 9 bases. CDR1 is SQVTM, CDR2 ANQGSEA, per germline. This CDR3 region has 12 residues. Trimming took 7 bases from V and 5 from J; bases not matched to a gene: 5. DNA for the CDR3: TGCAGCGGATTGGACAGGGGTTATGGCTACACCTTC. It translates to CSGLDRGYGYTF.

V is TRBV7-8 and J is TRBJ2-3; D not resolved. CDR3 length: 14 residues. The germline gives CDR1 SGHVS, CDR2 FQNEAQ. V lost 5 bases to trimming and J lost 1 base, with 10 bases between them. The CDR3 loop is CASSTRTGTDTQYF. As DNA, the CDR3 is TGTGCCAGCAGCACAAGGACGGGCACAGATACGCAGTATTTT.

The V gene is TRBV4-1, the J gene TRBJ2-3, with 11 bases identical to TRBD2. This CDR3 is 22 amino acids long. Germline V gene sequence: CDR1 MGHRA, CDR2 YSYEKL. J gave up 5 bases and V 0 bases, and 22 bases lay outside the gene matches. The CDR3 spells CASSQDHTRLAGKAGRRDTQYF. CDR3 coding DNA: TGCGCCAGCAGCCAAGATCATACGAGACTAGCGGGAAAGGCGGGGAGAAGAGATACGCAGTATTTT.

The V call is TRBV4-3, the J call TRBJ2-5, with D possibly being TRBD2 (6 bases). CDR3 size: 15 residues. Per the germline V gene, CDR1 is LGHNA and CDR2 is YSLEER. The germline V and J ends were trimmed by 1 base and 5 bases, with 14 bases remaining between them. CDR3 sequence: CASSQVVGGWETQYF. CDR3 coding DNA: TGCGCCAGCAGCCAAGTTGTTGGAGGGTGGGAGACCCAGTACTTC.

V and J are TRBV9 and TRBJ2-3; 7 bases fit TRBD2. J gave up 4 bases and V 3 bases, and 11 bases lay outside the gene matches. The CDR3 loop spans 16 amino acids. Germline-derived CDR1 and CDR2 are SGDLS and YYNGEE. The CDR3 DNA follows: TGTGCCAGCAGCGGGAATAGCGGCGGGGGAGCAGATACGCAGTATTTT. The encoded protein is CASSGNSGGGADTQYF.

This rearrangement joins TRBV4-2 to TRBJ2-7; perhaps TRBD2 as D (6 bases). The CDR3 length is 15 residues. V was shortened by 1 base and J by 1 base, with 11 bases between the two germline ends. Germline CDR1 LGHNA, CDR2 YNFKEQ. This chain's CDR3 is CASSQVTGESYEQYF. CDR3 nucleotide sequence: TGTGCCAGCAGCCAAGTCACGGGGGAGTCCTACGAGCAGTACTTC.

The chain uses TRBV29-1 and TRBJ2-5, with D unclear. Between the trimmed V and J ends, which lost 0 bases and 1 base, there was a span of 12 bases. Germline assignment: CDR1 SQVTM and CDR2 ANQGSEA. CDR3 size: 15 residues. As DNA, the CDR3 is TGCAGCGTTGAAGATTATTTGGATATCCAAGAGACCCAGTACTTC. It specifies CSVEDYLDIQETQYF.

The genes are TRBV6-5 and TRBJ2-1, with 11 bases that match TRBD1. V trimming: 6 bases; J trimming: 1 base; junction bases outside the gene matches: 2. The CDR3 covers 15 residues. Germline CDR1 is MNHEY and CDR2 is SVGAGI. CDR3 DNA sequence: TGTGCCAGCAGGGACAGGGGGCGTTCCTACAATGAGCAGTTCTTC. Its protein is CASRDRGRSYNEQFF.

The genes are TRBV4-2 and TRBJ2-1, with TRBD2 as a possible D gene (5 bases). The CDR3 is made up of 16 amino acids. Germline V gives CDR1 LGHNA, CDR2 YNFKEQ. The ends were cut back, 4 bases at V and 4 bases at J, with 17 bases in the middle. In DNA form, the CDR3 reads TGTGCCAGCAGCCTCCAATGGGAGACTCAATACAATGAGCAGTTCTTC. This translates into CASSLQWETQYNEQFF.

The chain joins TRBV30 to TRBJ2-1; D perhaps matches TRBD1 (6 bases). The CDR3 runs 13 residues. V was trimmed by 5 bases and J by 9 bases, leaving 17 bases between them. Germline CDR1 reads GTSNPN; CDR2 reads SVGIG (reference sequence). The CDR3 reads CAWERQVGGEQFF. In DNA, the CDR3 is TGTGCCTGGGAACGACAGGTAGGGGGTGAGCAGTTCTTC.

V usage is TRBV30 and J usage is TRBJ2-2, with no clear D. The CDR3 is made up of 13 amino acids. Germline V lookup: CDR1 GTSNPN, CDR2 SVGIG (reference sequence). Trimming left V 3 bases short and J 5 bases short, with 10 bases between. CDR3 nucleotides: TGTGCCTGGAGCGCAAAGTCAACCGGGGAGCTGTTTTTT. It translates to CAWSAKSTGELFF.

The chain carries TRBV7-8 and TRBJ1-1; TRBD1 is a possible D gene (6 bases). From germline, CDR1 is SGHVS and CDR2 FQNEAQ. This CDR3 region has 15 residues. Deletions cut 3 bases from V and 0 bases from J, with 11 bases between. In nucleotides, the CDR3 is TGTGCCAGCAGCTTGGTTGGGACACTGAACACTGAAGCTTTCTTT. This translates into CASSLVGTLNTEAFF.

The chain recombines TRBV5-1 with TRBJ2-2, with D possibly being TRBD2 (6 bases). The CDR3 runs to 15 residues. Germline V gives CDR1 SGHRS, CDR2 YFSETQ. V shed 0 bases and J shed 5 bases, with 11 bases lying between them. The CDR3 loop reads CASSLAWGGTGELFF. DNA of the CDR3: TGCGCCAGCAGCTTGGCTTGGGGAGGAACCGGGGAGCTGTTTTTT.

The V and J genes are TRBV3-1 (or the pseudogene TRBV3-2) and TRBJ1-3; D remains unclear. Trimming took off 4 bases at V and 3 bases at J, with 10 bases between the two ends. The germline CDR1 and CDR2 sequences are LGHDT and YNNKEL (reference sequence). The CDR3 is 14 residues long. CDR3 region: CASSPLGSGNTIYF. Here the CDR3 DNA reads TGTGCCAGCAGCCCTCTTGGGAGTGGAAACACCATATATTTT.

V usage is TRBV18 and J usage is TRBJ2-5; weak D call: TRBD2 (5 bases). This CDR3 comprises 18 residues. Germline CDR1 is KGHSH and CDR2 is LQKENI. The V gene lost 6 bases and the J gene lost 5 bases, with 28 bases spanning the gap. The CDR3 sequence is CASSPTPFGGGIRETQYF. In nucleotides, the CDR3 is TGTGCCAGCTCCCCGACACCTTTTGGAGGAGGAATAAGGGAGACCCAGTACTTC.

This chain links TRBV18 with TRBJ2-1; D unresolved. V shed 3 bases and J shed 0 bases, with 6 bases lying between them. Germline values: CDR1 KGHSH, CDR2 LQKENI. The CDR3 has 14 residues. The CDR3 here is CASSPAGSYNEQFF. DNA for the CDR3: TGTGCCAGCTCACCGGCTGGCTCCTACAATGAGCAGTTCTTC.

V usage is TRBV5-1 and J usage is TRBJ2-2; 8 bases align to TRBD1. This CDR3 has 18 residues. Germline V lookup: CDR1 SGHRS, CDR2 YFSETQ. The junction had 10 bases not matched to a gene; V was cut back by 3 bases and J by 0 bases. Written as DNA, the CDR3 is TGCGCCAGCAGCTCGCTCGGACAGGGTTCATCGAACACCGGGGAGCTGTTTTTT. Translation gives CASSSLGQGSSNTGELFF.

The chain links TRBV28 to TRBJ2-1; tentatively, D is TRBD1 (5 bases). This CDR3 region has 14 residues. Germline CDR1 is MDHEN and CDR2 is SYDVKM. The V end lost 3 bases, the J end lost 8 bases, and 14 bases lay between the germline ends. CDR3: CASSLIGLGDEQFF. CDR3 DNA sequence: TGTGCCAGCAGTTTGATAGGATTAGGGGATGAGCAGTTCTTC.

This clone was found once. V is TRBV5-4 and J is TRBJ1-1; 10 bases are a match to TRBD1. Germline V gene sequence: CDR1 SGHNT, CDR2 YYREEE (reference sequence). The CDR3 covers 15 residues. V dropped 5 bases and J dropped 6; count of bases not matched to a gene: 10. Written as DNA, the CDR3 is TGTGCCAGCAGTTTGACAGGGGGCGTGGGTCCTGAAGCTTTCTTT. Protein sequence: CASSLTGGVGPEAFF.

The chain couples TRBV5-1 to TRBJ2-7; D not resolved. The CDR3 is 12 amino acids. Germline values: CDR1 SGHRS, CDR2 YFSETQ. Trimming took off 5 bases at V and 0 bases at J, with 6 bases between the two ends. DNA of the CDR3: TGCGCCAGCAGGACCGGCTCCTACGAGCAGTACTTC. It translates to CASRTGSYEQYF.

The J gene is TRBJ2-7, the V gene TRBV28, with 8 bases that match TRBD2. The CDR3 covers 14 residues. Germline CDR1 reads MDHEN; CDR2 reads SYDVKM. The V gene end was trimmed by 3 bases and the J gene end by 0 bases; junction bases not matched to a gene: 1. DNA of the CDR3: TGTGCCAGCAGTTTTAGCGGGAACTCCTACGAGCAGTACTTC. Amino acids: CASSFSGNSYEQYF.

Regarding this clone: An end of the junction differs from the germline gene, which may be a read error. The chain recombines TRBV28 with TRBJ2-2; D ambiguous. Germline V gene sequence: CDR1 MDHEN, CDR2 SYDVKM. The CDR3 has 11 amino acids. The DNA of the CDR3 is TGTGCCACCAGTGGGTCCGGGGAGCTGTTTTTT. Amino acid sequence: CATSGSGELFF.

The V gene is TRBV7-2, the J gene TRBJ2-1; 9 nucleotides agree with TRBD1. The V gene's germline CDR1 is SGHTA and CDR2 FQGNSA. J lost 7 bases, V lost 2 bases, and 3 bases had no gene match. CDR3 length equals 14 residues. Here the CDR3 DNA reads TGTGCCAGCAGCTTATACAGGGGGCGGAATGAGCAGTTCTTC. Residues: CASSLYRGRNEQFF. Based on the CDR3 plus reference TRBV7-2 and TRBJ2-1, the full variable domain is GAGVSQSPSNKVTEKGKDVELRCDPISGHTALYWYRQSLGQGLEFLIYFQGNSAPDKSGLPSDRFSAERTGGSVSTLTIQRTQQEDSAVYLCASSLYRGRNEQFFGPGTRLTVL.